This T cell receptor (beta chain) was sequenced for a study of CD8 T cells in ankylosing spondylitis. Germline values: CDR1 GTSNPN, CDR2 SVGIG (reference sequence). This CDR3 spans 14 amino acids. Trimming at V came to 2 bases and at J to 2 bases, leaving 5 bases not matched to a gene. MiXCR, applied by TCRdb to the 5' RACE reads, yields one record per CDR3 protein. The sample holds about 340,000 distinct CDR3 sequences, roughly 14% seen once. The TCR was taken from a male donor with ankylosing spondylitis or in good health (not recorded which). The genes are TRBV30 and TRBJ2-7; 8 nucleotides agree with TRBD1. Sequencing was performed on blood, either unsorted or a sorted T cell fraction (not recorded which). The chain's CDR3 is CAWSRGQGPYEQYF. In DNA form, the CDR3 reads TGTGCCTGGAGTAGAGGACAGGGACCCTACGAGCAGTACTTC.